This T cell receptor beta chain was recovered during a study of blood T cell repertoires in COVID-19. Looking at the study overall: Some COVID-19 samples were acute and others convalescent; all came from the United States, Italy and Spain. Nucleic acid was either cDNA or gDNA, and it came from T cells, B-cell-depleted T cells, or PBMCs.

V gave up 0 bases and J gave up 5 bases, with 14 bases separating them. Germline V gene lookup returns CDR1 GTSNPN and CDR2 SVGIG (reference sequence). The CDR3 loop spans 15 amino acids. This clone was recorded only once. Per the study methods: Estimated nucleated cell counts came from reference gene primer amplification. Data came from immunoSEQ multiplex PCR; TCRdb stores just in-frame clones and leaves some out. That table gives V, J and clone size, and the DNA gave D and trimming. The sample shows around 45,000 clones, about two thirds of them seen only once. J is TRBJ1-5 and V is TRBV30; weak D call: TRBD1 (6 bases). The TCR was taken from a man older than 75 with acute or convalescent COVID-19. The sequenced material came from peripheral blood. CDR3: CAWSVVGGPDQPQHF. DNA of the CDR3: TGTGCCTGGAGTGTCGTGGGGGGGCCGGATCAGCCCCAGCATTTT.